This TCR beta chain was profiled in a study of sequential checkpoint blockade in melanoma. Sample treatment: randomized to nivolumab then ipilimumab (arm A) or the reverse (arm B). Clones were read by immunoSEQ multiplex PCR, and TCRdb kept only the in-frame ones, dropping some. Among fewer than 15,000 clones listed, roughly 65% were seen once. Germline V gives CDR1 SQVTM, CDR2 ANQGSEA. V lost 0 bases to trimming and J lost 0 bases, with 10 bases between them. The CDR3 extends over 15 amino acids. This chain links TRBV29-1 with TRBJ2-3; D remains ambiguous. The material was CD8+ T cells sorted from blood (inferred from file names), obtained from a patient given nivolumab and ipilimumab in sequence. This receptor was obtained from a human donor with melanoma. The CDR3, as DNA: TGCAGCGTTGAAGATGGTAGTACTAGCACAGATACGCAGTATTTT. Amino acids: CSVEDGSTSTDTQYF.